Following are 24 T cell receptor beta chains from one sample sequenced in a study of breast tumors, draining lymph nodes, adjacent tissues. Breast cancer patients provided tissue from their axillary draining lymph nodes. Using its own MiXCR run on the multiplex PCR reads, TCRdb lists one record per CDR3 protein. The sample holds roughly 100,000 distinct CDR3 sequences, about 30% seen once. The material sequenced was axillary lymph node tissue. These TCRs come from a female donor with breast cancer. Some clones in this sample may be carry-over from other donors' samples.

The V gene is TRBV7-3, the J gene TRBJ2-7, with 7 bases identical to TRBD1. The CDR3 length is 17 residues. Germline lookup yields CDR1 SGHTA and CDR2 FQGTGA. V gave up 5 bases and J gave up 3 bases; unmatched junction bases: 16. CDR3 nucleotide sequence: TGTGCCAGCAGCACGAAACAAACAGGGGCGGAGGACTACGAGCAGTACTTC. This gives the protein CASSTKQTGAEDYEQYF.

In its sample, this clonotype was seen many times. The chain couples TRBV7-2 to TRBJ2-2; weak D call: TRBD2 (7 bases). From germline, CDR1 is SGHTA and CDR2 FQGNSA. This CDR3 has 16 amino acids. The V end was cut by 0 bases, the J end by 2 bases, with 10 bases between. CDR3 in DNA: TGTGCCAGCAGCTTAGCGGGGGGGCTCAACACCGGGGAGCTGTTTTTT. This gives the protein CASSLAGGLNTGELFF.

Of note for this clonotype: One base away lies a much larger clone, so this may be a sequencing read error. This chain joins TRBV6-5 and TRBJ2-7; 7 nucleotides agree with TRBD2. CDR3 length equals 12 residues. The V and J ends lost 5 bases and 11 bases, in that order; junction bases with no gene match: 9. The V gene's germline CDR1 is MNHEY and CDR2 SVGAGI. In nucleotides, the CDR3 is TGTGCCAGCAGTCCATCGCTCAGCGGGGAGTACTTC. Translated, it gives CASSPSLSGEYF.

Many counts were recorded for this clonotype. The V and J genes are TRBV2 and TRBJ1-6; a weak D match, TRBD1 (6 bases). CDR3 length equals 15 residues. Trimming left V 6 bases short and J 5 bases short, with 14 bases between. Germline assignment: CDR1 SNHLY and CDR2 FYNNEI. The CDR3 bases are TGTGCCAGCAGACATACAGGGCCAGATAATTCACCCCTCCACTTT. Its protein product is CASRHTGPDNSPLHF.

This clonotype was seen repeatedly, ten times or more. The gene calls are TRBV28 and TRBJ1-4, with D unresolved. This CDR3 contains 15 residues. The V end lost 7 bases, the J end lost 5 bases, and 17 bases lay between the germline ends. Germline V gives CDR1 MDHEN, CDR2 SYDVKM. Here the CDR3 DNA reads TGTGCCAGCACCCCCTTGGGAAACCGGAATGAAAAACTGTTTTTT. It yields the protein CASTPLGNRNEKLFF.

This clonotype was counted many times. This chain connects TRBV6-5 to TRBJ2-7; 13 nucleotides align to TRBD2. This CDR3 is built from 14 residues. The junction had 4 bases not matched to a gene; V was cut back by 6 bases and J by 5 bases. The V gene's germline CDR1 is MNHEY and CDR2 SVGAGI. DNA of the CDR3: TGTGCCAGCAGGGGACTAGCGGGGTTCGACGAGCAGTACTTC. This encodes CASRGLAGFDEQYF.

This clonotype was seen a few times. The V and J genes are TRBV29-1 and TRBJ1-1; D uncertain. Per germline, CDR1 SQVTM and CDR2 ANQGSEA. There are 14 residues in the CDR3. Trimming removed 8 bases at V and 0 bases at J, with 16 bases between. Here the CDR3 reads CSTWSRPLNTEAFF. The CDR3 bases are TGCAGCACCTGGAGCAGACCCTTGAACACTGAAGCTTTCTTT. Looking up the rest from reference TRBV29-1 and TRBJ1-1 gives the full variable domain: SAVISQKPSRDICQRGTSLTIQCQVDSQVTMMFWYRQQPGQSLTLIATANQGSEATYESGFVIDKFPISRPNLTFSTLTVSNMSPEDSSIYLCSTWSRPLNTEAFFGQGTRLTVV.

This clonotype has only a few counts. This chain links TRBV5-6 with TRBJ1-2, with D hard to call. CDR3 length: 15 amino acids. Germline-derived CDR1 and CDR2 are SGHDT and YYEEEE. V was pared by 1 base and J by 4 bases, with 14 bases between. CDR3 DNA sequence: TGTGCCAGCAGCTTGCGGAGGGCCGCGTTCTATGGCTACACCTTC. It yields the protein CASSLRRAAFYGYTF.

In its sample, this clonotype was seen many times. The CDR3 here is CASSPPTSFPYNEQFF. The CDR3 DNA sequence: TGTGCCAGCAGCCCCCCGACTAGCTTTCCATACAATGAGCAGTTCTTC. This chain uses TRBV7-9 with TRBJ2-1, with 7 bases matching TRBD2. V shed 5 bases, J shed 4 bases, and the junction held 11 bases outside the gene matches. The CDR3 is 16 amino acids. The germline CDR1 and CDR2 sequences are SEHNR and FQNEAQ (reference sequence).

This clonotype was recorded at least ten times. The V call is TRBV3-1, the J call TRBJ2-2; 9 bases align to TRBD1. Germline CDR1 is LGHDT and CDR2 is YNNKEL (reference sequence). Trimming cost V 3 bases and J 10 bases; bases outside gene matches: 6. The CDR3 is 14 residues long. The CDR3 DNA sequence: TGTGCCAGCAGCCAGCTAACAGGGGGCGAGGAGCTGTTTTTT. It encodes CASSQLTGGEELFF.

This clonotype was seen ten or more times. The rearrangement uses TRBV7-6 and TRBJ2-1; no clear D. This CDR3 region has 14 residues. The V gene's germline CDR1 is SGHVS and CDR2 FNYEAQ. Deletions cut 0 bases from V and 9 bases from J, with 12 bases between. The CDR3 DNA reads as TGTGCCAGCAGCTTAGCTTTTATTAACGCTGAGCAGTTCTTC. Protein: CASSLAFINAEQFF.

There are many counts of this clonotype. The chain combines TRBV18 with TRBJ2-2, with 8 bases fitting TRBD1. Losses at the gene ends were 4 bases for V and 5 bases for J; bases not matched to a gene: 3. There are 14 residues in the CDR3. Germline CDR1 and CDR2: KGHSH and LQKENI. CDR3 residues: CASSRQGRTGELFF. CDR3 nucleotides: TGTGCCAGCTCACGACAGGGGCGGACCGGGGAGCTGTTTTTT.

This clonotype has a handful of counts. A much larger clone lies one base from this, so it may be a read error. This chain links TRBV12-3 or TRBV12-4 with TRBJ2-1; D might be TRBD1 (6 bases). The V and J ends lost 7 bases and 9 bases respectively, with 25 bases between them. The CDR3 has 16 amino acids. CDR3 sequence (DNA): TGTGCCAGCACCCCCCCGGCTGGGGGCGATTTGGGTGAGCAGTTCTTC. Translated: CASTPPAGGDLGEQFF.

The table lists this clonotype with many counts. A much larger clone differs by one base, so this may be a read error. This sequence joins TRBV4-1 and TRBJ2-1; D unresolved. Germline V lookup: CDR1 MGHRA, CDR2 YSYEKL. The CDR3 is 12 amino acids. The CDR3 sequence: CAGSETSNEQFF. CDR3 DNA: TGCGCCGGCAGCGAGACCAGCAATGAGCAGTTCTTC.

This clonotype was seen at least ten times. The chain recombines TRBV20-1 with TRBJ2-5; possible D gene TRBD1, 5 bases. This CDR3 spans 15 amino acids. Germline lookup yields CDR1 DFQATT and CDR2 SNEGSKA (reference sequence). Trimming took off 6 bases at V and 2 bases at J, with 19 bases between the two ends. The CDR3 DNA sequence: TGCAGTGCGGTCGACCTGGGGCAGAGGCAAGAGACCCAGTACTTC. Amino acid sequence: CSAVDLGQRQETQYF.

The sample holds many counts of this clonotype. The rearrangement joins TRBV4-3 to TRBJ1-5; D gene ambiguous. CDR1 is LGHNA, CDR2 YSLEER, per germline. The CDR3 length is 15 residues. The V gene lost 0 bases and the J gene lost 0 bases, with 6 bases spanning the gap. CDR3 sequence (DNA): TGCGCCAGCAGCCAAGATTTCGGTAGCAATCAGCCCCAGCATTTT. Encoded protein: CASSQDFGSNQPQHF.

This clonotype was counted ten times or more. V usage is TRBV28 and J usage is TRBJ1-6; no reliable D call. The CDR3 contains 15 residues. Germline loops: CDR1 MDHEN, CDR2 SYDVKM. The V end lost 10 bases, the J end lost 0 bases, and 13 bases lay between the germline ends. DNA of the CDR3: TGTGCCACCCGGATGCAGAGCTCCTATAATTCACCCCTCCACTTT. Encoded protein: CATRMQSSYNSPLHF.

In its sample, this clonotype was seen many times. J is TRBJ2-7 and V is TRBV11-2; TRBD2 agrees at 8 bases. The CDR3 has 14 residues. Per germline, CDR1 SGHAT and CDR2 FQNNGV. V dropped 7 bases and J dropped 2; count of bases not matched to a gene: 7. CDR3 nucleotide sequence: TGTGCCAGCACCGGGCGGGGGGAGCCCTACGAGCAGTACTTC. It codes for CASTGRGEPYEQYF. Based on the CDR3 plus reference TRBV11-2 and TRBJ2-7, the full variable domain is EAGVAQSPRYKIIEKRQSVAFWCNPISGHATLYWYQQILGQGPKLLIQFQNNGVVDDSQLPKDRFSAERLKGVDSTLKIQPAKLEDSAVYLCASTGRGEPYEQYFGPGTRLTVT.

The table lists this clonotype with a few counts. A read error may explain this, as a much larger clone is one base away. The chain uses TRBV7-9 and TRBJ1-2; 9 bases line up with TRBD1. Germline V gene lookup returns CDR1 SEHNR and CDR2 FQNEAQ (reference sequence). This CDR3 contains 16 residues. CDR3 amino acids: CASSLNGQGYHYGHTF. The CDR3 DNA sequence: TGTGCCAGCAGCTTAAACGGACAGGGGTATCACTATGGCCACACCTTC.

In the case of this clonotype: At one end, the junction sequence differs from germline, possibly due to a read error. CDR3 protein: CASSEGGTGESYTF. In nucleotides, the CDR3 is TGTGCCAGCAGCGAAGGGGGGACAGGGGAGAGCTACACCTTC. J is TRBJ1-2 and V is TRBV2; 10 bases match TRBD1. The CDR3 extends over 14 amino acids. CDR1 is SNHLY, CDR2 FYNNEI, per germline.

This clonotype was seen at least ten times. The V gene is TRBV7-9, the J gene TRBJ2-3; 7 bases map to TRBD2. The CDR3 is made up of 15 amino acids. Germline CDR1 reads SEHNR; CDR2 reads FQNEAQ (reference sequence). V shed 1 base and J 0 bases; nucleotides not matched to a gene: 1. CDR3 in amino acids: CASSLGDYSTDTQYF. The CDR3 coding sequence is TGTGCCAGCAGCTTAGGGGACTACAGCACAGATACGCAGTATTTT.

About this clonotype itself: Its ends do not fully match the called genes, so a read error is possible. This chain connects TRBV6-1 to TRBJ1-2; maybe TRBD1 (6 bases). Germline CDR1 and CDR2: MNHNS and SASEGT. The CDR3 sequence is 14 residues long. The CDR3 region has the DNA TGTGCCAGCAGTCTATCGGGTTTAAGGGGGTCCCTACCCTTC. Residues: CASSLSGLRGSLPF.

On this clonotype itself: Being one base from a much bigger clone, this may be a read error. The chain carries TRBV11-2 and TRBJ2-1, with 10 bases lining up with TRBD2. V lost 4 bases to trimming and J lost 7 bases; unmatched junction nucleotides: 7. Per the germline V gene, CDR1 is SGHAT and CDR2 is FQNNGV. The length of the CDR3 is 15 residues. CDR3 in amino acids: CASSSLAGAWNEQFF. The CDR3 DNA sequence: TGTGCCAGCAGCTCCCTAGCGGGAGCGTGGAATGAGCAGTTCTTC.

In this sample, this clonotype turned up once. As the CDR3 is not closed by the conserved phenylalanine or tryptophan, this likely results from a read error. The limits of the CDR3 on the DNA are not certain, so only TCRdb's listed CDR3 is given. The chain has TRBV2 and TRBJ2-1; no check of the table's D call, TRBD1, against the DNA was made. The germline V gene has CDR1 SNHLY and CDR2 FYNNEI. The length of the CDR3 is 16 amino acids, counting both ends. CDR3 sequence: CASSEGGGQRGPGAFL.